This entry describes one T cell receptor beta chain. The data were obtained in a study of CD8 T cells in Susac syndrome. From germline, CDR1 is SEHNR and CDR2 FQNEAQ (reference sequence). The V end was cut by 2 bases, the J end by 3 bases, with 11 bases between. The CDR3 spans 15 residues. Reverse transcription of about 0.5 to 1 ug RNA used random hexamers. TCRdb ran MiXCR on the immunoSEQ multiplex PCR reads and lists one entry per CDR3 protein. Here the sample spans a few hundred thousand distinct CDR3 sequences, approximately 85% being singletons. This clonotype was sampled from a human donor with multiple sclerosis. Sequencing used CD8+ T cells from PBMCs. This chain connects TRBV7-9 to TRBJ2-1; D gene unclear. Here the CDR3 reads CASSLKGPGYNEQFF. DNA of the CDR3: TGTGCCAGCAGCTTAAAGGGCCCAGGCTACAATGAGCAGTTCTTC. Filled out from reference TRBV7-9 and TRBJ2-1, the complete variable domain reads DTGVSQNPRHKITKRGQNVTFRCDPISEHNRLYWYRQTLGQGPEFLTYFQNEAQLEKSRLLSDRFSAERPKGSFSTLEIQRTEQGDSAMYLCASSLKGPGYNEQFFGPGTRLTVL.